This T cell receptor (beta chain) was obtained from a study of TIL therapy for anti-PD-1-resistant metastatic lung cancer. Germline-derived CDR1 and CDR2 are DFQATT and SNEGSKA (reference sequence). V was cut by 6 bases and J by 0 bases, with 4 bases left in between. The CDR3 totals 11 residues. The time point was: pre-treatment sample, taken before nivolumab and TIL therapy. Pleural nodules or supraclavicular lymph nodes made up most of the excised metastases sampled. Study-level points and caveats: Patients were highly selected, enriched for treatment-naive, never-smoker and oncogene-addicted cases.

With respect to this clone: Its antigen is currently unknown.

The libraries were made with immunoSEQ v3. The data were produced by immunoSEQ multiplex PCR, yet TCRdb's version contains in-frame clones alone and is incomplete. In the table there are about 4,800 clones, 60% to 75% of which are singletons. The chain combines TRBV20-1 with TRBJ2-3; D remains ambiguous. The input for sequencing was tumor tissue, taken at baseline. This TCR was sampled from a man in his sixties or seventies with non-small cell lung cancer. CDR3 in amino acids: CSAASTDTQYF. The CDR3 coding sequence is TGCAGTGCCGCGAGCACAGATACGCAGTATTTT.